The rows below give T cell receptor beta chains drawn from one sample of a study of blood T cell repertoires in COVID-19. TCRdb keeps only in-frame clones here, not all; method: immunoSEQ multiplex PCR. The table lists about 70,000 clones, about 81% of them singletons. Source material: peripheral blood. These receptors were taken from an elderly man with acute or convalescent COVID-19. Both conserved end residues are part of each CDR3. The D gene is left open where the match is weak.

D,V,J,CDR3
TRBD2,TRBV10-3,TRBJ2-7,CAIATGLAAYEQYF
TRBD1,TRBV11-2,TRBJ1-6,CASSFIQGVGSPLHF
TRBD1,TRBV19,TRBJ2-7,CASRYRGGHEQYF
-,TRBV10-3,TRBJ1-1,CASSGTNTEAFF
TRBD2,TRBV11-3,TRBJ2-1,CASSPRLAGYNEQFF
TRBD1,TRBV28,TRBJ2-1,CASSLGQGALFADLYNEQFF
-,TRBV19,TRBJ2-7,CASSTQQDYEQYF
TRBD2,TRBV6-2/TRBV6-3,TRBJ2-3,CASSLAGEATDTQYF
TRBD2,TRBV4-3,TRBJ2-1,CASTLTLAVSYNEQFF
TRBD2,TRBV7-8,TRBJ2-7,CASSRKGLAGVYEQYF
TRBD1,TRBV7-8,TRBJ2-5,CASSYRTGEGTQYF
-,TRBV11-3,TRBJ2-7,CASRSAESSYEQYF
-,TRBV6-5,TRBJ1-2,CASSYSGNGYTF
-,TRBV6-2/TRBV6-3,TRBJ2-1,CASSYYSGNEQFF
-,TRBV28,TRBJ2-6,CATTKRAGANVLTF
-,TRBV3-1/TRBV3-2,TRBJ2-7,CASSQGALAYEQYF
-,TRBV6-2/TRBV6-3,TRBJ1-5,CASSYSTFYQPQHF
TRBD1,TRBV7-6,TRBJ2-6,CASSLDRGESSGANVLTF
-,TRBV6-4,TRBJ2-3,CASSDSGGKEYF
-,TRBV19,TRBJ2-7,CASSMTEGWYEQYF
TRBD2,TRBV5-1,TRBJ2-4,CASSLTSGGEAKNIQYF
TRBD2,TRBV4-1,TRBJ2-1,CASSQTSGTYNEQFF
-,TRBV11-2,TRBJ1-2,CASSLIQGHNYGYTF
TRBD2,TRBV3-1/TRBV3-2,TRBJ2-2,CASSPSWSGSVTGELFF
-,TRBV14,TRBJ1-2,CASSQKPLQVYGYTF
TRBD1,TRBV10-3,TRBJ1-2,CAISETGGDGYTF
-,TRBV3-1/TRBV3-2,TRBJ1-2,CASSQDEGSNYGYTF
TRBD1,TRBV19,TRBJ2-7,CASSMGQSSYEQYF
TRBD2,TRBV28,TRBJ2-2,CASSMGLATGELFF
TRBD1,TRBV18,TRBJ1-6,CASSLGQGGSPLHF
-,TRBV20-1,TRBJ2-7,CSANRARGQYF
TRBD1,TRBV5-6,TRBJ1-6,CASSWDRWGSPLHF